These T cell receptor beta chains were read from a single sample in a study of T-cell memory formation after mild COVID-19. TCRdb re-derived calls from the 5' RACE reads in MiXCR, one entry per CDR3 protein. The repertoire holds hundreds of thousands of distinct CDR3 sequences, with about a fifth as singletons. The sample consisted of PBMCs or a T cell subset sorted from them (not recorded which). The receptors here all came from an adult woman who had mild COVID-19 (a few samples of this study predate the infection). Cell type and time point are not known. CDR3s include the opening cysteine and the closing phenylalanine or tryptophan. A D gene is named only where the DNA matches it firmly. Some rows mark clone size as missing; the rest say once, few, many or name a class of expanded clone.

len,d_gene,abundance,j_gene,v_gene,CDR3aa,CDR3nt
15,TRBD1,few,TRBJ1-1,TRBV5-5,CASSTVQGWDTEAFF,TGTGCCAGCAGCACAGTACAGGGGTGGGACACTGAAGCTTTCTTT
18,TRBD2,-,TRBJ2-2,TRBV7-9,CASSFGLAGGLNTGELFF,TGTGCCAGCAGCTTCGGACTAGCGGGAGGGTTGAACACCGGGGAGCTGTTTTTT
18,-,few,TRBJ1-3,TRBV3-1,CASSQDRDALSSGNTIYF,TGTGCCAGCAGCCAAGATCGGGACGCATTGAGCTCTGGAAACACCATATATTTT
16,TRBD1,few,TRBJ2-5,TRBV7-9,CASRPGQGAGGETQYF,TGTGCCAGCAGGCCTGGACAGGGGGCCGGGGGAGAGACCCAGTACTTC
14,-,few,TRBJ2-1,TRBV7-8,CASSFPGIGNEQFF,TGTGCCAGCAGCTTTCCAGGGATAGGCAATGAGCAGTTCTTC
13,-,few,TRBJ2-2,TRBV14,CASSQDPTGELFF,TGTGCCAGCAGCCAAGATCCGACCGGGGAGCTGTTTTTT
19,-,few,TRBJ2-7,TRBV21-1,CARQGARDRETQRGYEQYF,TGTGCCCGCCAGGGGGCCAGGGACAGGGAAACACAACGGGGGTACGAGCAGTACTTC
15,-,-,TRBJ1-2,TRBV19,CATKVQAWGNYGYTF,TGTGCCACTAAAGTTCAAGCTTGGGGTAACTATGGCTACACCTTC
15,-,-,TRBJ2-1,TRBV5-1,CASSPGSVGNNEQFF,TGCGCCAGCAGCCCCGGGTCGGTAGGGAACAATGAGCAGTTCTTC
14,-,-,TRBJ1-5,TRBV7-8,CASSLIVSHQPQHF,TGTGCCAGCAGCTTAATTGTCAGTCATCAGCCCCAGCATTTT
16,TRBD2,-,TRBJ2-7,TRBV4-2,CASSQDERGVFYEQYF,TGTGCCAGCAGCCAAGACGAGCGGGGGGTCTTCTACGAGCAGTACTTC
14,-,few,TRBJ2-7,TRBV29-1,CSVIEQGDFYEQYF,TGCAGCGTTATTGAGCAGGGCGACTTTTACGAGCAGTACTTC
17,TRBD1,-,TRBJ1-1,TRBV7-3,CASSDDRGQLRNTEAFF,TGTGCCAGCAGCGATGACAGGGGGCAGTTACGGAACACTGAAGCTTTCTTT
14,TRBD1,-,TRBJ2-7,TRBV5-5,CASNAAGGSYEQYF,TGTGCCAGCAACGCAGCAGGGGGATCTTACGAGCAGTACTTC
15,TRBD2,few,TRBJ2-5,TRBV20-1,CSASAPGGGQETQYF,TGCAGTGCTAGCGCACCCGGGGGGGGCCAAGAGACCCAGTACTTC
18,TRBD2,few,TRBJ2-1,TRBV9,CASSVDLRTSGGYNEQFF,TGTGCCAGCAGCGTAGACTTAAGGACTAGCGGGGGGTACAATGAGCAGTTCTTC
15,-,many,TRBJ2-5,TRBV7-9,CASSLGAGARETQYF,TGTGCCAGCAGCTTAGGAGCAGGGGCGCGAGAGACCCAGTACTTC
13,-,-,TRBJ2-7,TRBV29-1,CSALTRGIYEQYF,TGCAGCGCTCTTACCAGGGGCATCTACGAGCAGTACTTC
17,TRBD2,-,TRBJ2-5,TRBV24-1,CATSDPRLAGVEETQYF,TGTGCCACCAGTGATCCTAGACTAGCGGGGGTTGAAGAGACCCAGTACTTC
14,TRBD2,few,TRBJ2-7,TRBV6-2/TRBV6-3,CASSYFSGSLEQYF,TGTGCCAGCAGTTACTTCAGCGGGAGTCTCGAGCAGTACTTC
16,-,-,TRBJ2-1,TRBV7-2,CASSLDRFNSYNEQFF,TGTGCCAGCAGCCTCGACAGGTTTAACTCCTACAATGAGCAGTTCTTC
14,TRBD2,few,TRBJ2-1,TRBV5-1,CASSSREGYNEQFF,TGCGCCAGCAGCAGTCGGGAGGGCTACAATGAGCAGTTCTTC
14,TRBD1,-,TRBJ1-3,TRBV5-5,CASSPTGAGNTIYF,TGTGCCAGCAGCCCGACAGGGGCTGGAAACACCATATATTTT
13,-,few,TRBJ2-2,TRBV12-3/TRBV12-4,CASSFSGRGELFF,TGTGCCAGCAGTTTCTCGGGTCGCGGGGAGCTGTTTTTT
14,TRBD1,-,TRBJ2-2,TRBV7-2,CASSSDRGAGELFF,TGTGCCAGCAGCTCGGACAGGGGAGCCGGGGAGCTGTTTTTT
16,TRBD2,-,TRBJ2-3,TRBV20-1,CSAESRSSGHTDTQYF,TGCAGTGCTGAGAGTCGGTCTAGCGGACACACAGATACGCAGTATTTT
17,TRBD2,-,TRBJ2-3,TRBV9,CASSASPSGTITDTQYF,TGTGCCAGCAGCGCCTCGCCTAGCGGGACCATCACAGATACGCAGTATTTT
13,-,once,TRBJ2-5,TRBV5-5,CASSLHSAETQYF,TGTGCCAGCAGCTTGCACAGTGCAGAGACCCAGTACTTC
20,-,few,TRBJ2-1,TRBV4-3,CASSQGKAGVHLGVYNEQFF,TGCGCCAGCAGCCAAGGAAAGGCAGGGGTGCATCTAGGAGTGTACAATGAGCAGTTCTTC